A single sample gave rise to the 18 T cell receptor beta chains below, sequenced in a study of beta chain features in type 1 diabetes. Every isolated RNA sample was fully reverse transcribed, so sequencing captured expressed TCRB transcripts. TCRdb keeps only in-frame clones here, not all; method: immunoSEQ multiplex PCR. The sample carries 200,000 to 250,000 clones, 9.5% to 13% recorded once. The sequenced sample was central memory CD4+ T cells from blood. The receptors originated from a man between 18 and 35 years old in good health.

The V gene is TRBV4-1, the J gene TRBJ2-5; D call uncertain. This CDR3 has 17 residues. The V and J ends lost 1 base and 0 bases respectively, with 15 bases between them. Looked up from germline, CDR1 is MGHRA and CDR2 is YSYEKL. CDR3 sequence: CASSQGLVGTYQETQYF. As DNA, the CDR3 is TGCGCCAGCAGCCAAGGGCTAGTGGGAACGTACCAAGAGACCCAGTACTTC.

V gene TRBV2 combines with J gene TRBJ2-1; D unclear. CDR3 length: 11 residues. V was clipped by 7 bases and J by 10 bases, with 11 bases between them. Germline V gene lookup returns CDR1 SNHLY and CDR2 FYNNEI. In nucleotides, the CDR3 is TGTGCCAGCACGATCAGTCAGGAGCAGTTCTTC. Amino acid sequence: CASTISQEQFF.

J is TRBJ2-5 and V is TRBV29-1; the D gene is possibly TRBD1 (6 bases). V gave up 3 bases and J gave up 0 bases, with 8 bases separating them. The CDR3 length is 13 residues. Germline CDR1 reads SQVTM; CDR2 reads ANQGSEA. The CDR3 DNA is TGCAGCGTTGACGAGGGGGACCAAGAGACCCAGTACTTC. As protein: CSVDEGDQETQYF.

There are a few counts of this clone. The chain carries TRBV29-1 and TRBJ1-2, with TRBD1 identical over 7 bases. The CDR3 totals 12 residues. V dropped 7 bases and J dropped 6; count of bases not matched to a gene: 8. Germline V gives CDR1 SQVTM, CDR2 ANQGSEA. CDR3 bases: TGCAGCGCAGACAGGGCCTCGGATGGCTACACCTTC. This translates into CSADRASDGYTF.

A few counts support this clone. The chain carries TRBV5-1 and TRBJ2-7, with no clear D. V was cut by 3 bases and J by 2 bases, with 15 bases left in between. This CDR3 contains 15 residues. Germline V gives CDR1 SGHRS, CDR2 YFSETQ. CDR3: CASSSATYGPYEQYF. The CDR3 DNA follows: TGCGCCAGCAGCTCCGCGACGTACGGCCCCTACGAGCAGTACTTC. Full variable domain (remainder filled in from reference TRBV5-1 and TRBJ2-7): KAGVTQTPRYLIKTRGQQVTLSCSPISGHRSVSWYQQTPGQGLQFLFEYFSETQRNKGNFPGRFSGRQFSNSRSEMNVSTLELGDSALYLCASSSATYGPYEQYFGPGTRLTVT.

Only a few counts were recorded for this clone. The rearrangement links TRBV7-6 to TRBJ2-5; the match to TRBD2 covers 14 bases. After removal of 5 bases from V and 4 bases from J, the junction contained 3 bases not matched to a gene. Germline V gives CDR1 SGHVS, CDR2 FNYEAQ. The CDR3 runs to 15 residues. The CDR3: CASSPGLAGGETQYF. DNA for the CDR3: TGTGCCAGCAGCCCCGGACTAGCGGGAGGAGAGACCCAGTACTTC.

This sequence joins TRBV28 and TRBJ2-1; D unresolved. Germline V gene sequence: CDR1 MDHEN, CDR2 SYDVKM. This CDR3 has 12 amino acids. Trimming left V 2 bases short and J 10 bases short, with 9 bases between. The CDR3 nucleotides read TGTGCCAGCAGTTTACTGAGAAACGAGCAGTTCTTC. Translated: CASSLLRNEQFF.

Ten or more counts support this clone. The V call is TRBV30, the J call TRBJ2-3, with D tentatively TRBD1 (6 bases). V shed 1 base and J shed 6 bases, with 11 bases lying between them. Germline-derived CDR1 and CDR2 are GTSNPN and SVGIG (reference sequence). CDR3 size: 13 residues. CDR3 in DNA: TGTGCCTGGAGTGCACACGACAGGGATACGCAGTATTTT. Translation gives CAWSAHDRDTQYF.

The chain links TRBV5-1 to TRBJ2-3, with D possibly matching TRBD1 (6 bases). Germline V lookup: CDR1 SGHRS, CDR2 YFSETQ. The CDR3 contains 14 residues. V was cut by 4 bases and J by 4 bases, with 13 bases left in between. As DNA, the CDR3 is TGCGCCAGCAGCGGCATGGGACACCCAGATACGCAGTATTTT. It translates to CASSGMGHPDTQYF. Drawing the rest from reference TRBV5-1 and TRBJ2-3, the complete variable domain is KAGVTQTPRYLIKTRGQQVTLSCSPISGHRSVSWYQQTPGQGLQFLFEYFSETQRNKGNFPGRFSGRQFSNSRSEMNVSTLELGDSALYLCASSGMGHPDTQYFGPGTRLTVL.

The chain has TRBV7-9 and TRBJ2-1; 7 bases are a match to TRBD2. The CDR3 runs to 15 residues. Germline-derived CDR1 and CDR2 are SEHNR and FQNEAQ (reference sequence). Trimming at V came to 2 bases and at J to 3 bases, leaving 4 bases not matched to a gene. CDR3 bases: TGTGCCAGCAGCTTAACGACTAGCTTCTACAATGAGCAGTTCTTC. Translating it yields CASSLTTSFYNEQFF.

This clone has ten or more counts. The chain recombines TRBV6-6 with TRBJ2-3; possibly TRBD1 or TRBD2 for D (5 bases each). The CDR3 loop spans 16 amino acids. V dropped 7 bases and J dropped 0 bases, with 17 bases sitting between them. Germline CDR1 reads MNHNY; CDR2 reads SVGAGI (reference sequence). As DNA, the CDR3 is TGTGCCAGCACCCGAGGGGCAGGGCTTAGCACAGATACGCAGTATTTT. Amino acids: CASTRGAGLSTDTQYF.

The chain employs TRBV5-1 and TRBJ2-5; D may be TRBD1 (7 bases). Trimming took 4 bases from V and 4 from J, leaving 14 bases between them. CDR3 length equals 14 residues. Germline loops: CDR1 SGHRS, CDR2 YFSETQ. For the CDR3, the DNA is TGCGCCAGCAGCGATGCCCAGGGGGGAGAGACCCAGTACTTC. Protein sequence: CASSDAQGGETQYF.

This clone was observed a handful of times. The DNA of the CDR3 is TGTGCTAGTGGTTCGCCGGGGGACCAGCCCCAGCATTTT. Amino acids: CASGSPGDQPQHF. V usage is TRBV12-5 and J usage is TRBJ1-5; D may be TRBD1 (5 bases). V dropped 4 bases and J dropped 7 bases, with 11 bases sitting between them. The CDR3 spans 13 residues. CDR1 LGHNT and CDR2 FRNRAP come from the germline V gene.

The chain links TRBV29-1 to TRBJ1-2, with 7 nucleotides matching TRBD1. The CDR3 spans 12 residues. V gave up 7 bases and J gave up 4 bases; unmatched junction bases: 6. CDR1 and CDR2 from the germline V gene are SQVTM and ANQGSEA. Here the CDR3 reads CSAETGIYGYTF. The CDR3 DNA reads TGCAGCGCCGAGACAGGGATCTATGGCTACACCTTC.

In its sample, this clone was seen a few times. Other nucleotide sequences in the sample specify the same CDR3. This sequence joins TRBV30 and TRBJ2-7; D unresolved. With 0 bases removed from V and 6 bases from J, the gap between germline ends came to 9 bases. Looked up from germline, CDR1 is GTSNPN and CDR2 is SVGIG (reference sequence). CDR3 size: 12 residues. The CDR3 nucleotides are TGTGCCTGGAGTGTCTGGGGTGGCGAGCAGTACTTC. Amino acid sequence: CAWSVWGGEQYF.

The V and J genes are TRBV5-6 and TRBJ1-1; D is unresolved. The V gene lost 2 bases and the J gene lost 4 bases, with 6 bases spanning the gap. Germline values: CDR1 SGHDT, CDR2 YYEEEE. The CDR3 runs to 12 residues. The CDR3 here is CASSFRGTEAFF. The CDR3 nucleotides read TGTGCCAGCAGCTTCCGGGGCACTGAAGCTTTCTTT.

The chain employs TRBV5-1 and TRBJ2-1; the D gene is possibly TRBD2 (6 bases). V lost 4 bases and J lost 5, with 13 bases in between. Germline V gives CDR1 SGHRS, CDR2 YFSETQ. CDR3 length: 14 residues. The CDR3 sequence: CASSHGLPNNEQFF. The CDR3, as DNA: TGCGCCAGCAGCCACGGACTACCAAACAATGAGCAGTTCTTC.

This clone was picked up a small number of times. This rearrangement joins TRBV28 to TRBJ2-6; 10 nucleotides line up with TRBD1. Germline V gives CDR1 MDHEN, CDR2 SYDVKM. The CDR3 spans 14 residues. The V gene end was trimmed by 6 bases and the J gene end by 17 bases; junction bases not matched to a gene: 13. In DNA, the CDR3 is TGTGCCAGCAGAAATAGGGGACAGGGGATAAGGGTGACTTTC. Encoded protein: CASRNRGQGIRVTF.